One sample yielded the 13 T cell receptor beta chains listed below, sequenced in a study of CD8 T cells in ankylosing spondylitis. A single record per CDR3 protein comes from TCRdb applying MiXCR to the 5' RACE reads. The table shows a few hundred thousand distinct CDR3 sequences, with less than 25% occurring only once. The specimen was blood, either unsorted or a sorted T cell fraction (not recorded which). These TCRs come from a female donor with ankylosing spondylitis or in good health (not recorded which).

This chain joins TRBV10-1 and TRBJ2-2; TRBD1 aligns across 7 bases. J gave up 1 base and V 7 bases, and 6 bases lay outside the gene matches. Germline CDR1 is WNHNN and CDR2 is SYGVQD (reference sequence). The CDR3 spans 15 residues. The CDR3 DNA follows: TGCGCCAGCAACCACAGGGGCGGGAACACCGGGGAGCTGTTTTTT. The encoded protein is CASNHRGGNTGELFF.

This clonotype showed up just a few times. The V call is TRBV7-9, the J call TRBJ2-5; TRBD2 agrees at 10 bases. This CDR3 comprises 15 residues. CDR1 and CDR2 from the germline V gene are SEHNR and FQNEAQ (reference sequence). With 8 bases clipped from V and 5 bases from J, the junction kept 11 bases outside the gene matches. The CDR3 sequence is CASGPSGSKVETQYF. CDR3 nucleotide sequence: TGTGCCAGCGGACCTAGCGGGAGTAAGGTGGAGACCCAGTACTTC.

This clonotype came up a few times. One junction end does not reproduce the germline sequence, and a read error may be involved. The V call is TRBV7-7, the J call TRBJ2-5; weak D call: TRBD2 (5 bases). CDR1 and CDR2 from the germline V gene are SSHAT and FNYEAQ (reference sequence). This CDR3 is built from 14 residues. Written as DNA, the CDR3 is TGTGCTAGCAGCTTAACCGGGAATGGAGAGACCCAGTACTTC. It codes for CASSLTGNGETQYF.

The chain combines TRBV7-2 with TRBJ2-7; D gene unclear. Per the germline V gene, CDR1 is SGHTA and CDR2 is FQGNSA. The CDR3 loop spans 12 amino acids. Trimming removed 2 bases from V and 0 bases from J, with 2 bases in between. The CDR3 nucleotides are TGTGCCAGCAGCTTAATCTCCTACGAGCAGTACTTC. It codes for CASSLISYEQYF.

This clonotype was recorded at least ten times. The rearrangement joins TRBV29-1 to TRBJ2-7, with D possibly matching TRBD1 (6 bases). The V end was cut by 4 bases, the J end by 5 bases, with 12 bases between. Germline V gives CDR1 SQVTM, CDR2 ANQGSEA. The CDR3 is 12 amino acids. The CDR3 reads CSVATGSDEQYF. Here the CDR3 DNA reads TGCAGCGTTGCCACAGGGTCGGACGAGCAGTACTTC.

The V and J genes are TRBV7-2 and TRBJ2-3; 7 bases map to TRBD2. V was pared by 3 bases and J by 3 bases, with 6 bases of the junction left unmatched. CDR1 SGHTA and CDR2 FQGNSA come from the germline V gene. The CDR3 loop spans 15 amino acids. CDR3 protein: CASSFRGGGTDTQYF. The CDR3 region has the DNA TGTGCCAGCAGCTTCCGCGGGGGTGGAACAGATACGCAGTATTTT.

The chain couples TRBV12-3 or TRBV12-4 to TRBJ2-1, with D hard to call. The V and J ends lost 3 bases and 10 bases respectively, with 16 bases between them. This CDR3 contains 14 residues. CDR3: CASSLSRTLLEQFF. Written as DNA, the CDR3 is TGTGCCAGCAGTTTGTCCCGTACTTTGCTGGAGCAGTTCTTC.

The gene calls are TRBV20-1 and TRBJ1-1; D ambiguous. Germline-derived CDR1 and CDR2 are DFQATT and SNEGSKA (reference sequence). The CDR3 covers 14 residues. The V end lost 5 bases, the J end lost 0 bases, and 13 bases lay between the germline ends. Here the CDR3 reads CSAPRPSMNTEAFF. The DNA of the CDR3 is TGCAGTGCTCCACGACCGTCTATGAACACTGAAGCTTTCTTT.

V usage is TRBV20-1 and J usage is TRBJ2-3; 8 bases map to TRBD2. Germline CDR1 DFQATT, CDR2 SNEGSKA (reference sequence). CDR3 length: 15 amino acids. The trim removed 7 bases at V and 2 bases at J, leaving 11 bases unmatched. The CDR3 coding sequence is TGCAGTGGACGATCGGGGGGGCCGAACACAGATACGCAGTATTTT. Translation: CSGRSGGPNTDTQYF.

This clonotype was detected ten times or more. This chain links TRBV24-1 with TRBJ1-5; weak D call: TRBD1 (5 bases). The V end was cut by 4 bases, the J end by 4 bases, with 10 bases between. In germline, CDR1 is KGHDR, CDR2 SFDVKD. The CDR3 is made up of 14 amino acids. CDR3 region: CATSEPGANQPQHF. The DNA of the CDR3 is TGTGCCACCAGTGAGCCCGGGGCGAATCAGCCCCAGCATTTT.

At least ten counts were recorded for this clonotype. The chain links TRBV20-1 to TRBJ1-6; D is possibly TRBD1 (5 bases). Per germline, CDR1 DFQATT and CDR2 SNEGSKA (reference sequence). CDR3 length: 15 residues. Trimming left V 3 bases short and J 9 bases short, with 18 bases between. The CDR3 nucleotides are TGCAGTGCTAGTCTCGGGGCCCCTAGGGGTTCACCCCTCCACTTT. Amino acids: CSASLGAPRGSPLHF.

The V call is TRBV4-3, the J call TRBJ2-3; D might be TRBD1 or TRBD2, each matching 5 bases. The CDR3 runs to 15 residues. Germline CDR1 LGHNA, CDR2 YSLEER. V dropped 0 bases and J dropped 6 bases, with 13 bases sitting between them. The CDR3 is CASSQDQGEADTQYF. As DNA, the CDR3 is TGCGCCAGCAGCCAAGATCAGGGAGAGGCGGATACGCAGTATTTT.

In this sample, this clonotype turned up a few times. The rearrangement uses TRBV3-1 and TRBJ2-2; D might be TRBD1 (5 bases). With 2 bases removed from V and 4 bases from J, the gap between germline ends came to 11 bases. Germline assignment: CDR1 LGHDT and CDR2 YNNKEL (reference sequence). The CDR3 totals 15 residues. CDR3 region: CASSQTGPFTGELFF. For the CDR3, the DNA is TGTGCCAGCAGCCAAACAGGACCCTTCACCGGGGAGCTGTTTTTT.